The rows below give T cell receptor beta chains drawn from one sample of a study of blood T cells in healthy people across ages. TCRdb re-analysed the 5' RACE reads in MiXCR, keeping a single row per CDR3 protein. The sample holds 500,000 to 600,000 distinct CDR3 sequences; 27% are singletons and the top ten take approximately 18%. The material sequenced was blood. These receptors came from a woman aged 70-85 years in good health. Each CDR3 is given with its conserved first and last residue. The D gene is left open where the match is weak. A clone size is listed for some rows: how often the clone was seen (once, few, many), or a class if it is expanded.

V: TRBV12-3/TRBV12-4; size: few; J: TRBJ1-1; D: TRBD1; CDR3: CASSFMTGAFF; DNA: TGTGCCAGCAGTTTCATGACAGGGGCTTTCTTT
V: TRBV24-1; size: NA; J: TRBJ2-7; D: NA; CDR3: CATRPLGPSAYEQYF; DNA: TGTGCCACCAGGCCCCTAGGCCCTTCTGCCTACGAGCAGTACTTC
V: TRBV6-5; size: few; J: TRBJ2-5; D: NA; CDR3: CASSAGSKETQYF; DNA: TGTGCCAGCAGTGCAGGGTCCAAAGAGACCCAGTACTTC
V: TRBV3-1; size: NA; J: TRBJ1-2; D: NA; CDR3: CASSQSYYGYTF; DNA: TGTGCCAGCAGCCAATCCTACTATGGCTACACCTTC
V: TRBV2; size: NA; J: TRBJ2-7; D: NA; CDR3: CASRRFDGYEQYF; DNA: TGTGCCAGCAGGAGATTTGACGGCTACGAGCAGTACTTC
V: TRBV7-2; size: few; J: TRBJ2-3; D: NA; CDR3: CASSFPSLDTQYF; DNA: TGTGCCAGCAGCTTCCCTAGCCTAGATACGCAGTATTTT
V: TRBV12-3/TRBV12-4; size: NA; J: TRBJ2-1; D: NA; CDR3: CASRLGGSSYNEQFF; DNA: TGTGCCAGCCGGTTAGGGGGGAGCTCCTACAATGAGCAGTTCTTC
V: TRBV12-3/TRBV12-4; size: NA; J: TRBJ2-1; D: NA; CDR3: CASIRDTYNEQFF; DNA: TGTGCCAGCATCCGGGACACCTACAATGAGCAGTTCTTC
V: TRBV10-3; size: few; J: TRBJ2-2; D: NA; CDR3: CAISESTGSNTGELFF; DNA: TGTGCCATCAGTGAGTCCACAGGGTCGAACACCGGGGAGCTGTTTTTT
V: TRBV20-1; size: few; J: TRBJ2-5; D: TRBD2; CDR3: CSARDKRGTRGETQYF; DNA: TGCAGTGCTAGAGATAAACGGGGGACTAGGGGAGAGACCCAGTACTTC
V: TRBV5-1; size: few; J: TRBJ2-5; D: NA; CDR3: CASSFGQEETQYF; DNA: TGCGCCAGCAGCTTTGGGCAGGAAGAGACCCAGTACTTC
V: TRBV6-2/TRBV6-3; size: NA; J: TRBJ2-3; D: TRBD2; CDR3: CASSSRTSGRDHLSTDTQYF; DNA: TGTGCCAGCAGTTCGCGGACTAGCGGCAGAGATCACCTAAGCACAGATACGCAGTATTTT
V: TRBV7-3; size: few; J: TRBJ2-5; D: TRBD1; CDR3: CASSLRQGLQETQYF; DNA: TGTGCCAGCAGCTTGAGACAGGGGCTTCAAGAGACCCAGTACTTC
V: TRBV4-3; size: few; J: TRBJ1-4; D: NA; CDR3: CASSQDMSGGLLLFF; DNA: TGCGCCAGCAGCCAAGATATGAGTGGGGGACTTTTACTGTTTTTT
V: TRBV5-1; size: few; J: TRBJ2-2; D: TRBD1; CDR3: CASSLEAGGAPGELFF; DNA: TGCGCCAGCAGCTTGGAGGCAGGGGGCGCCCCCGGGGAGCTGTTTTTT
V: TRBV29-1; size: NA; J: TRBJ1-2; D: TRBD1; CDR3: CSVEADRGYGYTF; DNA: TGCAGTGTTGAAGCCGACAGGGGTTATGGCTACACCTTC
V: TRBV7-2; size: NA; J: TRBJ2-5; D: TRBD2; CDR3: CASSLDTSGGRVTQYF; DNA: TGTGCCAGCAGCTTAGATACTAGCGGGGGTCGGGTGACCCAGTACTTC
V: TRBV7-9; size: few; J: TRBJ2-5; D: NA; CDR3: CASSFTAESSYGQYF; DNA: TGTGCCAGCAGCTTTACGGCGGAGAGCTCCTACGGGCAGTACTTC
V: TRBV9; size: NA; J: TRBJ2-1; D: NA; CDR3: CASSARPLGREQFF; DNA: TGTGCCAGCAGCGCCCGTCCACTAGGGCGTGAGCAGTTCTTC
V: TRBV20-1; size: few; J: TRBJ2-5; D: NA; CDR3: CSVQVRVQETRYF; DNA: TGCAGTGTTCAGGTTAGGGTCCAAGAGACCCGGTACTTC
V: TRBV4-1; size: NA; J: TRBJ2-3; D: NA; CDR3: CASSQVAVTTDTQYF; DNA: TGCGCCAGCAGCCAAGTCGCGGTTACCACAGATACGCAGTATTTT
V: TRBV27; size: NA; J: TRBJ2-2; D: NA; CDR3: CATRTDSYTGELFF; DNA: TGTGCCACCCGGACAGACTCCTACACCGGGGAGCTGTTTTTT
V: TRBV28; size: NA; J: TRBJ2-2; D: NA; CDR3: CASSFAHGELFF; DNA: TGTGCCAGCAGTTTCGCTCACGGGGAGCTGTTTTTT
V: TRBV6-6; size: NA; J: TRBJ1-4; D: NA; CDR3: CASSYAPGAVGKLFF; DNA: TGTGCCAGCAGTTACGCCCCGGGAGCGGTAGGGAAACTGTTTTTT
V: TRBV20-1; size: few; J: TRBJ2-5; D: TRBD2; CDR3: CSARDLAGGQETQYF; DNA: TGCAGTGCTAGAGATCTGGCGGGGGGGCAAGAGACCCAGTACTTC
V: TRBV20-1; size: NA; J: TRBJ2-3; D: NA; CDR3: CSGRDIGPDTQYF; DNA: TGCAGTGGGCGGGACATCGGTCCAGATACGCAGTATTTT
V: TRBV27; size: many; J: TRBJ2-5; D: NA; CDR3: CASSLSFPADLTQYF; DNA: TGTGCCAGCAGTTTATCGTTTCCCGCGGATTTGACCCAGTACTTC
V: TRBV7-9; size: few; J: TRBJ1-1; D: NA; CDR3: CASSLEGDTEAFF; DNA: TGTGCCAGCAGCTTAGAAGGGGACACTGAAGCTTTCTTT
V: TRBV7-3; size: NA; J: TRBJ1-1; D: TRBD1; CDR3: CASSRTGGNMNTEAFF; DNA: TGTGCCAGCAGCCGGACAGGCGGAAACATGAACACTGAAGCTTTCTTT
V: TRBV10-3; size: NA; J: TRBJ2-1; D: TRBD2; CDR3: CAISELTSGGGEQFF; DNA: TGTGCCATCAGTGAGTTGACTAGCGGGGGTGGTGAGCAGTTCTTC
V: TRBV29-1; size: few; J: TRBJ2-7; D: NA; CDR3: CSVEGATYEQYF; DNA: TGCAGCGTTGAAGGGGCCACCTACGAGCAGTACTTC
V: TRBV2; size: few; J: TRBJ2-5; D: NA; CDR3: CATTMVETQYF; DNA: TGTGCCACCACGATGGTTGAGACCCAGTACTTC
V: TRBV29-1; size: NA; J: TRBJ1-2; D: NA; CDR3: CSVVGVGYGYTF; DNA: TGCAGCGTTGTCGGGGTTGGCTATGGCTACACCTTC
V: TRBV7-2; size: NA; J: TRBJ1-2; D: NA; CDR3: CASSLDVGVGGYTF; DNA: TGTGCCAGCAGCTTAGACGTGGGAGTGGGTGGCTACACCTTC
V: TRBV7-9; size: NA; J: TRBJ1-6; D: NA; CDR3: CASSFLSSSYNSPLHF; DNA: TGTGCCAGCAGCTTCCTCAGCAGCTCCTATAATTCACCCCTCCACTTT
V: TRBV6-1; size: NA; J: TRBJ1-6; D: NA; CDR3: CASKGGNSPLHF; DNA: TGTGCCAGCAAGGGGGGGAATTCACCCCTCCACTTT
V: TRBV2; size: NA; J: TRBJ2-1; D: NA; CDR3: CASSGLVSYNEQFF; DNA: TGTGCCAGCAGTGGCCTCGTCTCCTACAATGAGCAGTTCTTC
V: TRBV29-1; size: few; J: TRBJ1-1; D: TRBD1; CDR3: CSVGSGGLQMNTEAFF; DNA: TGCAGCGTTGGTTCAGGGGGACTACAAATGAACACTGAAGCTTTCTTT
V: TRBV20-1; size: NA; J: TRBJ2-5; D: NA; CDR3: CSARDEMTQYF; DNA: TGCAGTGCTAGAGATGAAATGACCCAGTACTTC
V: TRBV12-3/TRBV12-4; size: NA; J: TRBJ1-1; D: NA; CDR3: CASSLSYTEAFF; DNA: TGTGCCAGCAGTTTAAGTTACACTGAAGCTTTCTTT
V: TRBV20-1; size: NA; J: TRBJ1-4; D: NA; CDR3: CSAPRGQTNEKLFF; DNA: TGCAGTGCTCCCAGGGGCCAAACTAATGAAAAACTGTTTTTT
V: TRBV6-5; size: NA; J: TRBJ1-6; D: NA; CDR3: CASKVSNNSPLHF; DNA: TGTGCCAGCAAGGTTTCGAATAATTCACCCCTCCACTTT
V: TRBV12-5; size: few; J: TRBJ2-1; D: TRBD1; CDR3: CASGSGTGTYNEQFF; DNA: TGTGCTAGTGGCTCCGGGACAGGGACCTACAATGAGCAGTTCTTC
V: TRBV20-1; size: NA; J: TRBJ1-1; D: TRBD1; CDR3: CRGGLGGRDEAFF; DNA: TGCAGAGGCGGCCTAGGGGGCAGAGATGAAGCTTTCTTT
V: TRBV12-3/TRBV12-4; size: NA; J: TRBJ1-4; D: NA; CDR3: CASRRSGEGSEKLFF; DNA: TGTGCCAGCAGGCGCTCGGGGGAAGGAAGTGAAAAACTGTTTTTT
V: TRBV6-2/TRBV6-3; size: few; J: TRBJ1-5; D: NA; CDR3: CASSARGSGSYQPQHF; DNA: TGTGCCAGCAGCGCGCGGGGTTCGGGATCTTATCAGCCCCAGCATTTT
V: TRBV20-1; size: few; J: TRBJ2-3; D: NA; CDR3: CSATYYSTDTQYF; DNA: TGCAGTGCTACCTACTATAGCACAGATACGCAGTATTTT
V: TRBV29-1; size: many; J: TRBJ2-7; D: NA; CDR3: CSVEDPPEQYF; DNA: TGCAGCGTTGAAGACCCCCCGGAGCAGTACTTC
V: TRBV7-9; size: NA; J: TRBJ1-4; D: NA; CDR3: CASSSGQSQGNEKLFF; DNA: TGTGCCAGCAGCTCAGGACAGTCCCAGGGAAATGAAAAACTGTTTTTT